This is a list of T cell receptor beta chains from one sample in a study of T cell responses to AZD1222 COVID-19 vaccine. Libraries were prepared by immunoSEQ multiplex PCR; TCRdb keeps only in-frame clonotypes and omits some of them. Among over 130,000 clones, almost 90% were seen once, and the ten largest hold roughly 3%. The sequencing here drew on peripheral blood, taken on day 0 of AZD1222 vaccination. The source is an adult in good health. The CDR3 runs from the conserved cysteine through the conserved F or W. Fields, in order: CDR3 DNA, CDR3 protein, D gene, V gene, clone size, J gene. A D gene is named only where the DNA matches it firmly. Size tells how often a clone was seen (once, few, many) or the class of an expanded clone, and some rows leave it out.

CDR3 DNA: TGTGCCAGCAGTTCGCCGGGACTCCTTAGGAACTATGGCTACACCTTC; CDR3 protein: CASSSPGLLRNYGYTF; D gene: -; V gene: TRBV6-5; clone size: -; J gene: TRBJ1-2
CDR3 DNA: TGTGCCAGCAGTCTAACTAGCGCCAGCACAGATACGCAGTATTTT; CDR3 protein: CASSLTSASTDTQYF; D gene: TRBD2; V gene: TRBV27; clone size: -; J gene: TRBJ2-3
CDR3 DNA: TGTGCCAGCAGCCCGCAGGGGAGAGGTGGAAACACCATATATTTT; CDR3 protein: CASSPQGRGGNTIYF; D gene: -; V gene: TRBV7-2; clone size: -; J gene: TRBJ1-3
CDR3 DNA: TGTGCCAGCAGCTTAAGGGGAGGCGGTCAGCCCCAGCATTTT; CDR3 protein: CASSLRGGGQPQHF; D gene: -; V gene: TRBV5-8; clone size: once; J gene: TRBJ1-5
CDR3 DNA: TGCGCCAGCGGCCGGCGTGGCGGTTCTGGGGCCAACGTCCTGACTTTC; CDR3 protein: CASGRRGGSGANVLTF; D gene: -; V gene: TRBV5-1; clone size: -; J gene: TRBJ2-6
CDR3 DNA: TGTGCCAGCACTCGAGGGCCAGCAAGCACTGAAGCTTTCTTT; CDR3 protein: CASTRGPASTEAFF; D gene: -; V gene: TRBV7-2; clone size: -; J gene: TRBJ1-1
CDR3 DNA: TGTGCCACCGGGGGAGGGGGCCCCTACAATGAGCAGTTCTTC; CDR3 protein: CATGGGGPYNEQFF; D gene: -; V gene: TRBV10-3; clone size: -; J gene: TRBJ2-1
CDR3 DNA: TGTGCCAGCAGGTACGCTTTTTTTGATTTCGGGGGAGCGAACTATGGCTACACCTTC; CDR3 protein: CASRYAFFDFGGANYGYTF; D gene: -; V gene: TRBV7-2; clone size: -; J gene: TRBJ1-2
CDR3 DNA: TGTGCCAGCAGCTTAGAACTTTCCACCGGGGAGCTGTTTTTT; CDR3 protein: CASSLELSTGELFF; D gene: -; V gene: TRBV5-4; clone size: -; J gene: TRBJ2-2
CDR3 DNA: TGTGCCTGGAGTGGGCGGGGGGCGCCTTATTCACCCCTCCACTTT; CDR3 protein: CAWSGRGAPYSPLHF; D gene: -; V gene: TRBV30; clone size: -; J gene: TRBJ1-6
CDR3 DNA: TGTGCCAGCAGCCCAACACAGGGGCTGGGACAAGAGACCCAGTACTTC; CDR3 protein: CASSPTQGLGQETQYF; D gene: TRBD1; V gene: TRBV5-4; clone size: -; J gene: TRBJ2-5
CDR3 DNA: TGTGCCAGCAGCCGCAGTGGCTCTGGGGCCAACGTCCTGACTTTC; CDR3 protein: CASSRSGSGANVLTF; D gene: -; V gene: TRBV6-2/TRBV6-3; clone size: -; J gene: TRBJ2-6
CDR3 DNA: TGTGCCAGCAGTCCCAGGACAGGGTACGACACTGAAGCTTTCTTT; CDR3 protein: CASSPRTGYDTEAFF; D gene: TRBD1; V gene: TRBV27; clone size: -; J gene: TRBJ1-1
CDR3 DNA: TGCAGCGTTACCGGGACAGGGGTTTACGAGCAGTACTTC; CDR3 protein: CSVTGTGVYEQYF; D gene: TRBD1; V gene: TRBV29-1; clone size: -; J gene: TRBJ2-7
CDR3 DNA: TGTGCCACCAGCCCACAGGGGGCGCGCTCTGGGGCCAACGTCCTGACTTTC; CDR3 protein: CATSPQGARSGANVLTF; D gene: TRBD1; V gene: TRBV15; clone size: -; J gene: TRBJ2-6
CDR3 DNA: TGTGCCTGGAGTGTACAGGATCAGGGCGGGCTCCACTTT; CDR3 protein: CAWSVQDQGGLHF; D gene: -; V gene: TRBV30; clone size: -; J gene: TRBJ1-6
CDR3 DNA: TGTGCCAGCAGTTTGGGTCCTAGCAATCAGCCCCAGCATTTT; CDR3 protein: CASSLGPSNQPQHF; D gene: -; V gene: TRBV6-2/TRBV6-3; clone size: -; J gene: TRBJ1-5
CDR3 DNA: TGTGCCAGCAGCCCGAAGGTAGGGAACTACAATGAGCAGTTCTTC; CDR3 protein: CASSPKVGNYNEQFF; D gene: -; V gene: TRBV7-3; clone size: -; J gene: TRBJ2-1
CDR3 DNA: TGTGCCAGCTCACCGACAGGGGGCACGGGCAATCAGCCCCAGCATTTT; CDR3 protein: CASSPTGGTGNQPQHF; D gene: TRBD1; V gene: TRBV18; clone size: -; J gene: TRBJ1-5
CDR3 DNA: TGTGCCAGCAGCCAAGAATGGACGGCCACTGAAGCTTTCTTT; CDR3 protein: CASSQEWTATEAFF; D gene: -; V gene: TRBV14; clone size: -; J gene: TRBJ1-1
CDR3 DNA: TGTGCCAGCAGCTTAGTATCTAGCGGGAGGCCAGACTCCTACGAGCAGTACTTC; CDR3 protein: CASSLVSSGRPDSYEQYF; D gene: TRBD2; V gene: TRBV11-2; clone size: -; J gene: TRBJ2-7
CDR3 DNA: TGTGCCAGCAGCTTGCGGTTGGGTCAGTATGACTTATACACCGGGGAGCTGTTTTTT; CDR3 protein: CASSLRLGQYDLYTGELFF; D gene: -; V gene: TRBV5-6; clone size: -; J gene: TRBJ2-2
CDR3 DNA: TGCGCCAGCAGCCAAGATTTTGGAGTGAACACTGAAGCTTTCTTT; CDR3 protein: CASSQDFGVNTEAFF; D gene: -; V gene: TRBV4-3; clone size: -; J gene: TRBJ1-1